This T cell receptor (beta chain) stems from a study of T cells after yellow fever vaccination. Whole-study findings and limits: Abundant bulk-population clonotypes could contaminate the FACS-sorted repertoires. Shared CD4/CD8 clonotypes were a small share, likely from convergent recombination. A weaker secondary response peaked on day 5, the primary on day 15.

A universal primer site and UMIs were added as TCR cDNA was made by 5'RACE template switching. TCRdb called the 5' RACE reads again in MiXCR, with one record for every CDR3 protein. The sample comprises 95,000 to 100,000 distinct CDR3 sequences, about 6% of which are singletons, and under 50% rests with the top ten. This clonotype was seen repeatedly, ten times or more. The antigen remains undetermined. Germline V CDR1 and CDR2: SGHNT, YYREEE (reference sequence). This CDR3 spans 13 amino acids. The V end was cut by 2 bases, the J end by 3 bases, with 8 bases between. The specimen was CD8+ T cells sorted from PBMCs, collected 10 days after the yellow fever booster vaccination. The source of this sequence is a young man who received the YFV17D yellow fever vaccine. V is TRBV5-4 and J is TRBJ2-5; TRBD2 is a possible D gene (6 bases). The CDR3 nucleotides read TGTGCCAGCAGCTTCGGCGGGGAAGAGACCCAGTACTTC. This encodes CASSFGGEETQYF.